Presented here are 4 T cell receptor beta chains from one specimen sequenced in a study of CD8 T cells in Susac syndrome. When the RNA was reverse transcribed, random hexamers were used with an input of roughly 0.5 to 1 ug. Each CDR3 protein is one row after TCRdb ran MiXCR on the immunoSEQ multiplex PCR reads. The data contain tens of thousands of distinct CDR3 sequences, just over 90% of them singletons. The specimen sequenced was CD8+ T cells from PBMCs. Receptor source: a human donor with multiple sclerosis.

This chain uses TRBV6-5 with TRBJ1-5; D is possibly TRBD1 (6 bases). Trimming took off 0 bases at V and 6 bases at J, with 12 bases between the two ends. Germline CDR1 and CDR2: MNHEY and SVGAGI. The CDR3 sequence is 15 residues long. The CDR3, as DNA: TGTGCCAGCAGTTACTCGGCAGGGGAACCTCAGCCCCAGCATTTT. Translating it yields CASSYSAGEPQPQHF.

The chain links TRBV10-3 to TRBJ2-5, with 8 positions matching TRBD1. The germline V gene has CDR1 ENHRY and CDR2 SYGVKD. This CDR3 is 15 amino acids long. With V trimmed by 4 bases and J by 4 bases, 8 bases remained unmatched. CDR3 nucleotide sequence: TGTGCCATCAGTGTTGGCCAGGGGGCGGGAGAGACCCAGTACTTC. Translation gives CAISVGQGAGETQYF.

J is TRBJ1-3 and V is TRBV5-4, with a tentative D call TRBD1 (6 bases). CDR3 length equals 16 residues. Germline V CDR1 and CDR2: SGHNT, YYREEE (reference sequence). V dropped 6 bases and J dropped 4 bases, with 20 bases sitting between them. This CDR3 is CASTLRDTDQGNTIYF. Here the CDR3 DNA reads TGTGCCAGCACACTAAGGGACACCGACCAAGGAAACACCATATATTTT.

The chain uses TRBV30 and TRBJ2-7; perhaps TRBD2 as D (5 bases). Germline CDR1 GTSNPN, CDR2 SVGIG (reference sequence). The CDR3 covers 12 residues. Deletions cut 1 base from V and 6 bases from J, with 10 bases between. The CDR3 sequence is CAWSALAVEQYF. CDR3 DNA: TGTGCCTGGAGTGCCCTAGCCGTCGAGCAGTACTTC.